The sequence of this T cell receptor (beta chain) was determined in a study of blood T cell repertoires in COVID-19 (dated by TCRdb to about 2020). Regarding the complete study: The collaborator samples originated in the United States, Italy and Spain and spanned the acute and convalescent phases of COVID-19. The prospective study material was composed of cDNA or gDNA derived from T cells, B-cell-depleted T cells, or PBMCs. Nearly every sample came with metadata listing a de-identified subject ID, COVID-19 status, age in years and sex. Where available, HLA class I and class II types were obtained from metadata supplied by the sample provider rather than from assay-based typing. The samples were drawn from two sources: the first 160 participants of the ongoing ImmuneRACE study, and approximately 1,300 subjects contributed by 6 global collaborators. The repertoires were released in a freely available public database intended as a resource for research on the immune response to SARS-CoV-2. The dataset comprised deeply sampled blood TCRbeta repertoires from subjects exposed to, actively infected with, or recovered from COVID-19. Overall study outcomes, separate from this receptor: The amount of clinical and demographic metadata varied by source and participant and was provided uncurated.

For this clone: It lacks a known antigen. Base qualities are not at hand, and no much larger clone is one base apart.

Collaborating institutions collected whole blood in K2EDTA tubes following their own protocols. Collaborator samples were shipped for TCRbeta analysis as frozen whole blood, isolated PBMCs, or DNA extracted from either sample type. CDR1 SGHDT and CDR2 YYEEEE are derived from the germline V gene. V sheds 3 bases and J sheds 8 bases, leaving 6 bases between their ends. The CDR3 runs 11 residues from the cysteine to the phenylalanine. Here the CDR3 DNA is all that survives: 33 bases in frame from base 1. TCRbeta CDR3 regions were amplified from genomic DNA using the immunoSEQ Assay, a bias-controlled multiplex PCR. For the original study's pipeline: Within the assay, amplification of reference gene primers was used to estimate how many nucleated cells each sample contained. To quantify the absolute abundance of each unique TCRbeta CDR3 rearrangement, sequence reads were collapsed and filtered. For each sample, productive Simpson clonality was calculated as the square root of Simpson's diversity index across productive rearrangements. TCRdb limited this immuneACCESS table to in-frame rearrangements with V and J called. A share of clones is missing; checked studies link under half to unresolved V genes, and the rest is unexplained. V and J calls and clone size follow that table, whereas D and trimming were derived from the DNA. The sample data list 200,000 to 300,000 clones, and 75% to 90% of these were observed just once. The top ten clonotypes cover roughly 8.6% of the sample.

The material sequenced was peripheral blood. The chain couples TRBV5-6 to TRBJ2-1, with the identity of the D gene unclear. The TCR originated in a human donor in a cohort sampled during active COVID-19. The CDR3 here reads CASSWRYEQFF. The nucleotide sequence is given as TGTGCCAGCAGCTGGCGGTATGAGCAGTTCTTC.